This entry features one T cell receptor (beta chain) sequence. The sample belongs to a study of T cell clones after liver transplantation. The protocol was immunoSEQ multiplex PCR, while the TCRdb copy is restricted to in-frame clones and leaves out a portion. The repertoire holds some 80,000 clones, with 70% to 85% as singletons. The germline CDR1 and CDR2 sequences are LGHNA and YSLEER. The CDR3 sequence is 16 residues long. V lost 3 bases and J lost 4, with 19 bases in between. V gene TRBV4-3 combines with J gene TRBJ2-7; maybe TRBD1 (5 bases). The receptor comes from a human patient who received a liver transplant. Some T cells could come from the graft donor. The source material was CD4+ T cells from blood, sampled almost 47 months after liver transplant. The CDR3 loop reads CASSQSRVLLTYEQYF. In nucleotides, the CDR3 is TGCGCCAGCAGCCAGTCCAGGGTTCTACTAACTTACGAGCAGTACTTC.